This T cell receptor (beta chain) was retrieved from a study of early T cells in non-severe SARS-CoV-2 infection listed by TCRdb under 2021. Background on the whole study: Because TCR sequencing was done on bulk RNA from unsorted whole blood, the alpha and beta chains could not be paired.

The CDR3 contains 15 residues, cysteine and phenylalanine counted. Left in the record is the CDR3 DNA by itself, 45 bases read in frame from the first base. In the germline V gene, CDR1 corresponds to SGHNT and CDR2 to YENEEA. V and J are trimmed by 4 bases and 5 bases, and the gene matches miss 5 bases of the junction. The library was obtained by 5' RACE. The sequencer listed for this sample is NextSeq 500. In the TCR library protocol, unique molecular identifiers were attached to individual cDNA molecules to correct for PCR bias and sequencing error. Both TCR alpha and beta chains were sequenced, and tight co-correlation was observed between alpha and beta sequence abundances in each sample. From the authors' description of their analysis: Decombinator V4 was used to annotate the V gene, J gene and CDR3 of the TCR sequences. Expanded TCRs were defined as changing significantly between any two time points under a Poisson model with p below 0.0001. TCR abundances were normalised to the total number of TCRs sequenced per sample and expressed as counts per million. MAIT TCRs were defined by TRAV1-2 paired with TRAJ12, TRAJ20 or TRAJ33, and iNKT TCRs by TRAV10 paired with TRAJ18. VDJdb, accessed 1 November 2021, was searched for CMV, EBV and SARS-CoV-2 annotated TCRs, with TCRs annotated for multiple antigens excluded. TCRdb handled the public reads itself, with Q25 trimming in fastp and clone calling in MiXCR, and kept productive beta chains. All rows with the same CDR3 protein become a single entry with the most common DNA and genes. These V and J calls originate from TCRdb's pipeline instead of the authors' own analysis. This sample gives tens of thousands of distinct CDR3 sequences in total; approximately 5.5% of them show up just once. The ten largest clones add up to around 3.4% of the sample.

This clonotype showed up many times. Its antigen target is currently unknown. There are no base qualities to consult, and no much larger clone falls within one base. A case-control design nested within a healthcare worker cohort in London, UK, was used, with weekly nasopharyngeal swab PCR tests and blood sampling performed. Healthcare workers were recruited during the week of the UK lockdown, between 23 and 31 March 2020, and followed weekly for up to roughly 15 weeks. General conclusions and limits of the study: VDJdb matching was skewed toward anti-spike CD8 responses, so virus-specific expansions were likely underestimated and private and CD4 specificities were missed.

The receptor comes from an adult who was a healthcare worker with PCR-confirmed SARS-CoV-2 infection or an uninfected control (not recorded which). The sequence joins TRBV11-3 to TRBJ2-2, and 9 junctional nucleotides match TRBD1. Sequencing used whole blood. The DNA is TGTGCCAGCAGCTGGGGACAGGGAGGTACCGGGGAGCTGTTTTTT. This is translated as CASSWGQGGTGELFF.